Below, one T cell receptor beta chain is given with its context. Its target is not known. Other DNA sequences from this sample encode an identical CDR3 as well. Donors were ostensibly healthy at sampling, although undocumented immune exposures were probable. This PCR relied on a set of 60 Vbeta primers and 13 Jbeta primers. TCRdb's table, derived via immunoSEQ multiplex PCR, lists solely in-frame clones and lacks some. The sample comprises under 250,000 clones, approximately 80% of which are singletons, and roughly 7.4% rests with the top ten. The sample is drawn from a study of cytomegalovirus exposure and HLA in healthy donors. General study results and limits: A later analysis linked fewer than 20,000 TCR beta sequences to HLA alleles at 0.05 false discovery rate.

Germline V gene lookup returns CDR1 LNHDA and CDR2 SQIVND (reference sequence). CDR3 size: 13 residues. V lost 4 bases and J 1 base, leaving 7 bases between the germline ends. The chain uses TRBV19 and TRBJ1-1, with D tentatively TRBD1 (6 bases). The sequenced material came from PBMCs. The receptor's source is a woman aged 55-70 years in good health and CMV-seropositive. For the CDR3, the DNA is TGTGCCAGTAGTAGGGGGCGGAACACTGAAGCTTTCTTT. Its protein is CASSRGRNTEAFF.